The 15 T cell receptor beta chains below were found in one sample sequenced in a study of T cell responses to AZD1222 COVID-19 vaccine (TCRdb year 2021). Libraries were prepared through the immunoSEQ multiplex PCR assay. Drawn from immuneACCESS, this table holds only the in-frame rearrangements with V and J called that TCRdb kept. Clones are partly lost; checked studies trace under half to an unresolved V gene and leave the rest unexplained. This sample is represented by about 130,000 clones; about 90% of them were singletons. Jointly, the top ten make up under 2% of the sample. The time point label, read with the paper, signifies: baseline before first vaccination. The specimen was peripheral blood, collected on day 0 of AZD1222 vaccination. Source of these receptors: an adult in good health.

This chain connects TRBV28 to TRBJ1-4; 9 positions match TRBD1. The germline gives CDR1 MDHEN, CDR2 SYDVKM. The V and J ends lost 5 bases and 7 bases, in that order; junction bases with no gene match: 11. This CDR3 has 16 amino acids. The CDR3 DNA follows: TGTGCCAGCAGTCAACAGGGGGCGTTTAGTGCTGAAAAACTGTTTTTT. Residues: CASSQQGAFSAEKLFF. Drawing the rest from reference TRBV28 and TRBJ1-4, the complete variable domain is DVKVTQSSRYLVKRTGEKVFLECVQDMDHENMFWYRQDPGLGLRLIYFSYDVKMKEKGDIPEGYSVSREKKERFSLILESASTNQTSMYLCASSQQGAFSAEKLFFGSGTQLSVL.

This clone was seen once. The chain combines TRBV5-1 with TRBJ2-6; possible D gene TRBD1, 5 bases. The CDR3 runs to 15 residues. The germline gives CDR1 SGHRS, CDR2 YFSETQ. Trimming left V 5 bases short and J 4 bases short, with 13 bases between. The CDR3 DNA is TGCGCCAGCAGGGACGACAGTGCCGGGGCCAACGTCCTGACTTTC. It encodes CASRDDSAGANVLTF.

The chain recombines TRBV27 with TRBJ1-4; D gene uncertain. Germline CDR1 and CDR2: MNHEY and SMNVEV (reference sequence). The CDR3 is 14 residues long. V lost 2 bases and J 7 bases, leaving 11 bases between the germline ends. The CDR3 bases are TGTGCCAGCAGTTTACAGGCGGAGGGTGAAAAACTGTTTTTT. Its protein is CASSLQAEGEKLFF. Together with reference TRBV27 and TRBJ1-4, the CDR3 gives the full variable domain: EAQVTQNPRYLITVTGKKLTVTCSQNMNHEYMSWYRQDPGLGLRQIYYSMNVEVTDKGDVPEGYKVSRKEKRNFPLILESPSPNQTSLYFCASSLQAEGEKLFFGSGTQLSVL.

This clone showed up just once. The rearrangement joins TRBV18 to TRBJ2-1, with D possibly TRBD1 on 6 matching bases. Trimming took off 3 bases at V and 9 bases at J, with 12 bases between the two ends. CDR3 length: 13 residues. Germline loops: CDR1 KGHSH, CDR2 LQKENI. The CDR3 here is CASSPDSKLEQFF. CDR3 sequence (DNA): TGTGCCAGCTCACCGGACAGTAAGCTTGAGCAGTTCTTC.

The chain uses TRBV7-8 and TRBJ1-2; D is unclear. The CDR3 totals 14 residues. The germline V and J ends were trimmed by 2 bases and 3 bases, with 10 bases remaining between them. The germline CDR1 and CDR2 sequences are SGHVS and FQNEAQ. CDR3 in DNA: TGTGCCAGCAGCTTAAGTGGGAGAGACTATGGCTACACCTTC. Translating it yields CASSLSGRDYGYTF.

The rearrangement uses TRBV7-3 and TRBJ2-5, with 8 bases that match TRBD1. Germline V lookup: CDR1 SGHTA, CDR2 FQGTGA. With 6 bases clipped from V and 5 bases from J, the junction kept 14 bases outside the gene matches. The CDR3 has 16 residues. For the CDR3, the DNA is TGTGCCAGCAGTCCACGCGCGACAGGGGCGGGGGAGACCCAGTACTTC. Translated: CASSPRATGAGETQYF.

The chain carries TRBV7-9 and TRBJ2-3; D is undetermined. This CDR3 has 14 amino acids. CDR1 is SEHNR and CDR2 is FQNEAQ in the germline V gene (reference sequence). V lost 1 base to trimming and J lost 2 bases, with 7 bases between them. In DNA form, the CDR3 reads TGTGCCAGCAGCTTAGAGTCCTCCACAGATACGCAGTATTTT. Encoded protein: CASSLESSTDTQYF.

The chain links TRBV10-3 to TRBJ1-2, with a possible D match to TRBD1 (6 bases). V dropped 2 bases and J dropped 2 bases, with 9 bases sitting between them. Germline lookup yields CDR1 ENHRY and CDR2 SYGVKD. There are 14 residues in the CDR3. In DNA, the CDR3 is TGTGCCATCAGTGAGAGGACAGAGAACTATGGCTACACCTTC. Translation: CAISERTENYGYTF.

This rearrangement joins TRBV25-1 to TRBJ2-7; D tentatively fits TRBD1 or TRBD2 (5 bases each). Germline V gene sequence: CDR1 MGHDK, CDR2 SYGVNS. V lost 6 bases and J lost 3, with 21 bases in between. This CDR3 region has 16 residues. CDR3 in amino acids: CASREDQGRARYEQYF. The CDR3 nucleotides are TGTGCCAGCAGGGAGGACCAGGGACGGGCGCGCTACGAGCAGTACTTC.

V is TRBV5-1 and J is TRBJ1-1; no definite D call. Germline CDR1 is SGHRS and CDR2 is YFSETQ. The V and J ends lost 6 bases and 1 base respectively, with 13 bases between them. The CDR3 is 14 residues long. CDR3 nucleotide sequence: TGCGCCAGCAAGGATAGGGCCGAGAACACTGAAGCTTTCTTT. Translated: CASKDRAENTEAFF. The full variable domain, rest sourced from reference TRBV5-1 and TRBJ1-1, is KAGVTQTPRYLIKTRGQQVTLSCSPISGHRSVSWYQQTPGQGLQFLFEYFSETQRNKGNFPGRFSGRQFSNSRSEMNVSTLELGDSALYLCASKDRAENTEAFFGQGTRLTVV.

The V gene is TRBV5-1, the J gene TRBJ2-2, with D hard to call. Trimming took off 2 bases at V and 6 bases at J, with 2 bases between the two ends. The CDR3 covers 11 residues. Germline CDR1 is SGHRS and CDR2 is YFSETQ. The CDR3 DNA follows: TGCGCCAGCAGCTTCCCCGGGGAGCTGTTTTTT. Translated, it gives CASSFPGELFF.

The V gene is TRBV7-7, the J gene TRBJ2-7, with D maybe TRBD1 (6 bases). Trimming took 5 bases from V and 6 from J, leaving 14 bases between them. Germline CDR1 reads SSHAT; CDR2 reads FNYEAQ (reference sequence). This CDR3 has 13 residues. The CDR3 DNA reads as TGTGCCAGCAGCCCGGACAGATCAGGCGAGCAGTACTTC. Encoded protein: CASSPDRSGEQYF.

This chain connects TRBV5-1 to TRBJ1-2, with D possibly being TRBD1 (5 bases). Germline V gene lookup returns CDR1 SGHRS and CDR2 YFSETQ. Trimming removed 1 base at V and 1 base at J, with 8 bases between. CDR3 size: 14 residues. CDR3 region: CASSLTGINYGYTF. DNA for the CDR3: TGCGCCAGCAGCTTGACAGGAATTAACTATGGCTACACCTTC.

This clone appeared a few times. This chain uses TRBV7-9 with TRBJ1-1, with 8 bases that match TRBD1. This CDR3 region has 15 residues. From germline, CDR1 is SEHNR and CDR2 FQNEAQ (reference sequence). V dropped 5 bases and J dropped 1; count of bases not matched to a gene: 6. The CDR3 loop is CASSTTGGTNTEAFF. The CDR3 bases are TGTGCCAGCAGCACAACAGGGGGGACGAACACTGAAGCTTTCTTT.

The J gene is TRBJ2-7, the V gene TRBV27; the match to TRBD2 covers 8 bases. CDR3 length equals 13 residues. Germline assignment: CDR1 MNHEY and CDR2 SMNVEV (reference sequence). V lost 9 bases, J lost 3 bases, and 7 bases stayed unmatched. CDR3 coding DNA: TGTGCCAGTCGAGCGGGGGCCGGCTACGAGCAGTACTTC. Protein sequence: CASRAGAGYEQYF.